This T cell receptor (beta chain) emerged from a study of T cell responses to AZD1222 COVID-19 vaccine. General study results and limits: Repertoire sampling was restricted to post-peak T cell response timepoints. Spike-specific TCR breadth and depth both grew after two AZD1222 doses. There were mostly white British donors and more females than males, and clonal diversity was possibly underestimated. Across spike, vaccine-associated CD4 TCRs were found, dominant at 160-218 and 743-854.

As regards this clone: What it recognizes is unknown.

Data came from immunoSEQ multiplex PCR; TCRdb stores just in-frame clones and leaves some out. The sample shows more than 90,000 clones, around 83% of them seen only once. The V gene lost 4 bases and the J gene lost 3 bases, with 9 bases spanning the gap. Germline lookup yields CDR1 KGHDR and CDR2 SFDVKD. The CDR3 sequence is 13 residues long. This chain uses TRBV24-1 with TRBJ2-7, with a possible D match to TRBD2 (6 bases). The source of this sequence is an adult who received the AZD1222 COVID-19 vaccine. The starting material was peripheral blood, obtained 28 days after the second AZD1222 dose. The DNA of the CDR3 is TGTGCCACCAGTGACCCGGGGGTCTACGAGCAGTACTTC. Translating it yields CATSDPGVYEQYF.